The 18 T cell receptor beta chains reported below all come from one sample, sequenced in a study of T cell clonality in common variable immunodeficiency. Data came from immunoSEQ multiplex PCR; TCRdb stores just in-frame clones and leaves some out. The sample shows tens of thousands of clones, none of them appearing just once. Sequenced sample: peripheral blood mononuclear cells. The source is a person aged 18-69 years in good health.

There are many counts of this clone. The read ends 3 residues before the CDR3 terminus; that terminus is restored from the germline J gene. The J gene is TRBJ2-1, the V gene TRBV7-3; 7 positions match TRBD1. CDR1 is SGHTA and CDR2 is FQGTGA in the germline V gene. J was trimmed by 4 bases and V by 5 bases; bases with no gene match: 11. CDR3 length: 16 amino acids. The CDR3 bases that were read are TGTGCCAGCAGCCGACTGCCCGGACAGGTTTACAATGAG. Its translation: CASSRLPGQVYNE. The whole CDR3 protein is CASSRLPGQVYNEQFF.

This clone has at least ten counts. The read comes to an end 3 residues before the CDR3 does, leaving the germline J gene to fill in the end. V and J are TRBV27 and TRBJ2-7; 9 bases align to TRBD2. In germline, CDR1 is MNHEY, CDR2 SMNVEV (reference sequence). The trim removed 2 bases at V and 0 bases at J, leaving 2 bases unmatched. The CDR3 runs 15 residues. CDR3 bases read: TGTGCCAGCAGTTTAGCTAGCGGGGCCTCCTACGAG. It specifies CASSLASGASYE. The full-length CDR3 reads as CASSLASGASYEQYF.

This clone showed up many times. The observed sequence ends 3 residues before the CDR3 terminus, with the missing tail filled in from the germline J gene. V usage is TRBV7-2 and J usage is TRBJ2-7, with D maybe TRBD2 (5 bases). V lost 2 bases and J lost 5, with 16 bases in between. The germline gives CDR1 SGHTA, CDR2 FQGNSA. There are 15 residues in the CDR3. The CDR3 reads CASSLSNGFGDEQYF. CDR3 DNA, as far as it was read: TGTGCCAGCAGCTTATCGAACGGGTTCGGGGACGAG.

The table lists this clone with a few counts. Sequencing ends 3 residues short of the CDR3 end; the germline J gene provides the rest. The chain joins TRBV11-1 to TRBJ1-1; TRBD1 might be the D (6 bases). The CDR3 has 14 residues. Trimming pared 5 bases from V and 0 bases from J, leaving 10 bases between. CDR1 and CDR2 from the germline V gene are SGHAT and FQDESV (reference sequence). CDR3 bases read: TGTGCCAGCAGCGTAAACAGGGTGAACACTGAA. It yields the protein CASSVNRVNTE. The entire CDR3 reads CASSVNRVNTEAFF.

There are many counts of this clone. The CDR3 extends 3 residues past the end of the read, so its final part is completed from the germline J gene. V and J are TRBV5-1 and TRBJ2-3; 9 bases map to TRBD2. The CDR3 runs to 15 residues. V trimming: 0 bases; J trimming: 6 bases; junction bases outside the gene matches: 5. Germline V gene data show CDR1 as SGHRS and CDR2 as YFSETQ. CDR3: CASSLEASGIDTQYF. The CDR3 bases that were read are TGCGCCAGCAGCTTGGAGGCTAGCGGGATCGATACG. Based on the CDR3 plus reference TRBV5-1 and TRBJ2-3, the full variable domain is KAGVTQTPRYLIKTRGQQVTLSCSPISGHRSVSWYQQTPGQGLQFLFEYFSETQRNKGNFPGRFSGRQFSNSRSEMNVSTLELGDSALYLCASSLEASGIDTQYFGPGTRLTVL.

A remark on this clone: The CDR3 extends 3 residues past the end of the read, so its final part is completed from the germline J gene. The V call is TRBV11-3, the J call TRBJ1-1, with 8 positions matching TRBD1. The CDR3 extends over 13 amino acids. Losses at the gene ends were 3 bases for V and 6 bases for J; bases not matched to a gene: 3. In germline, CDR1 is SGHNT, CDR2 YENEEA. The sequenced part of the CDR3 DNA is TGTGCCAGCAGCTTCGGACAGGGAGCTGAA. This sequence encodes CASSFGQGAE. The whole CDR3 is CASSFGQGAEAFF.

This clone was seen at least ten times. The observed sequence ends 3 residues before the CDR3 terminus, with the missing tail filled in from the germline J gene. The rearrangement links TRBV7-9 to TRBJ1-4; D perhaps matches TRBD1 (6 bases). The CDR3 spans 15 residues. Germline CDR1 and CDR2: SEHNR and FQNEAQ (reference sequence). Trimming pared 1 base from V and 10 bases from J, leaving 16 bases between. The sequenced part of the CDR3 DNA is TGTGCCAGCAGCTTAGAAGAGGCAGGGGACGGAAAA. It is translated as CASSLEEAGDGK. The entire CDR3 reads CASSLEEAGDGKLFF.

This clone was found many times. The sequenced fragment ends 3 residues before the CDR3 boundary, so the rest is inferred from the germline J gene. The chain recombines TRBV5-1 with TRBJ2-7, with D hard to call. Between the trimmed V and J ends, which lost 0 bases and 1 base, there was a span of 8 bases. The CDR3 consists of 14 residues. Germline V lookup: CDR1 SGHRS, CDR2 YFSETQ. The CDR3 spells CASSLVGRSYEQYF. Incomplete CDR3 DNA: TGCGCCAGCAGCTTGGTTGGCAGGTCCTACGAG. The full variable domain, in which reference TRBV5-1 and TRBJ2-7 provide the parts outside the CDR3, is KAGVTQTPRYLIKTRGQQVTLSCSPISGHRSVSWYQQTPGQGLQFLFEYFSETQRNKGNFPGRFSGRQFSNSRSEMNVSTLELGDSALYLCASSLVGRSYEQYFGPGTRLTVT.

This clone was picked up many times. The CDR3 region is CASSLARLREETQYF. CDR3 DNA, as far as it was read: TGTGCCAGCAGCTTAGCCCGACTGCGTGAAGAGACC. The rearrangement joins TRBV7-8 to TRBJ2-5; D remains unclear. The CDR3 end falls 3 residues outside the read, so it is completed with the germline J gene. Germline V lookup: CDR1 SGHVS, CDR2 FQNEAQ. V was trimmed by 0 bases and J by 3 bases, leaving 11 bases between them. The CDR3 totals 15 residues.

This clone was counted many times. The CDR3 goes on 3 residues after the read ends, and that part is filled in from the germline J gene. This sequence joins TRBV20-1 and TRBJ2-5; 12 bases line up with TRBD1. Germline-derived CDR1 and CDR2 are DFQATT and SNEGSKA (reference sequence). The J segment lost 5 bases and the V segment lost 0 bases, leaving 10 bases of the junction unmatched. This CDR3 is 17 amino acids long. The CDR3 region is CSARDQGTGGAGETQYF. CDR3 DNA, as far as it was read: TGCAGTGCTAGAGATCAGGGGACAGGGGGCGCGGGGGAGACC.

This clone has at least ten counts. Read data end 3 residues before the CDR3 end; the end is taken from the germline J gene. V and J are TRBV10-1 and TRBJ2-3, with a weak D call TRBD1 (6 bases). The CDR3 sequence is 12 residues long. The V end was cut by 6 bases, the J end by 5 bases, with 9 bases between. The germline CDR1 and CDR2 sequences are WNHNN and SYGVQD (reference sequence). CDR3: CASSLTGDTQYF. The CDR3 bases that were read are TGCGCCAGCAGCTTGACAGGAGATACG.

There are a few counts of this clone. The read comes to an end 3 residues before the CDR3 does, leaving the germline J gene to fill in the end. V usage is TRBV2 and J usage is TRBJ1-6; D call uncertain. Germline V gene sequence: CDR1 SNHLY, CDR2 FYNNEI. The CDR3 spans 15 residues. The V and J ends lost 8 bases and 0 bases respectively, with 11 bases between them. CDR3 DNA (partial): TGTGCCAGCCTCAAGATTAGCTCCTATAATTCACCC. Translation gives CASLKISSYNSP. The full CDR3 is CASLKISSYNSPLHF.

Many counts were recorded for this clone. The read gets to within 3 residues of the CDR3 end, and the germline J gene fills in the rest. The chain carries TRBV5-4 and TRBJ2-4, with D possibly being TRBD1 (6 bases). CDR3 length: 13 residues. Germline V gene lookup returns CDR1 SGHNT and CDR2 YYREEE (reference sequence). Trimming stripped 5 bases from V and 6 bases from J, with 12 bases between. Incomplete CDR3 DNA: TGTGCCAGCAGTATGGGACAACCAAACATT. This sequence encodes CASSMGQPNI. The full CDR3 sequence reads CASSMGQPNIQYF.

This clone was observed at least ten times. The CDR3 region is CASSLTSGSTDTQYF. The CDR3 bases that were read are TGTGCCAGCAGTTTAACTAGCGGGAGTACAGATACG. This rearrangement joins TRBV28 to TRBJ2-3; 11 nucleotides align to TRBD2. The read ends 3 residues early relative to the CDR3; the germline J gene fills the gap. Per the germline V gene, CDR1 is MDHEN and CDR2 is SYDVKM. CDR3 length: 15 residues. Trimming cost V 2 bases and J 3 bases; bases outside gene matches: 1.

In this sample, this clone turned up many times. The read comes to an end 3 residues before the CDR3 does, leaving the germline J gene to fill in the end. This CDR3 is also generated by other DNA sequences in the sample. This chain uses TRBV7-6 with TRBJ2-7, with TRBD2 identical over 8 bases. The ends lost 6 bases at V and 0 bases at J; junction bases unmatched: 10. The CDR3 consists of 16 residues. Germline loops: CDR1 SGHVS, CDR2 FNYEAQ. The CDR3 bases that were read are TGTGCCAGCAGTCCCTGGGCGGGAGGAAACTCCTACGAG. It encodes CASSPWAGGNSYE. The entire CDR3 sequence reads CASSPWAGGNSYEQYF.

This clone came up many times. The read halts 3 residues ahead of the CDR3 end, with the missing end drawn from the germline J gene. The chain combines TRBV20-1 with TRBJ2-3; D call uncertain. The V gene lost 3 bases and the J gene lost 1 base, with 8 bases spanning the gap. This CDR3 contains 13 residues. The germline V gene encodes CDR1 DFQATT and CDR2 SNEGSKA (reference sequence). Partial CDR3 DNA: TGCAGTGCTAGGTCCAGCGGCACAGATACG. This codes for CSARSSGTDT. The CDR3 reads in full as CSARSSGTDTQYF.

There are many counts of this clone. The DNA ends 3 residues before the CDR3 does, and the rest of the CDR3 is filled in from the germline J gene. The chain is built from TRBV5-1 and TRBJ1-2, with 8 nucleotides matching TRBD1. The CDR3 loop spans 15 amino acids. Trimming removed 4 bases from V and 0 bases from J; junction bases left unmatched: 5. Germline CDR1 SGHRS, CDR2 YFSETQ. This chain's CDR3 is CASSHYRGTNYGYTF. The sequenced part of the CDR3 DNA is TGCGCCAGCAGCCATTACAGGGGGACTAACTATGGC. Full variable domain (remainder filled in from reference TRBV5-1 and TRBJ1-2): KAGVTQTPRYLIKTRGQQVTLSCSPISGHRSVSWYQQTPGQGLQFLFEYFSETQRNKGNFPGRFSGRQFSNSRSEMNVSTLELGDSALYLCASSHYRGTNYGYTFGSGTRLTVV.

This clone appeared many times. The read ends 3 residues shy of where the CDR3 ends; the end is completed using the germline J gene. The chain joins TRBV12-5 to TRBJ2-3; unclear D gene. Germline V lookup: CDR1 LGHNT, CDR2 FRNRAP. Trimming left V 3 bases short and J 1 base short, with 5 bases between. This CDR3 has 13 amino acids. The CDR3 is CASGLPGTDTQYF. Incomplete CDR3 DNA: TGTGCTAGTGGTTTACCGGGCACAGATACG. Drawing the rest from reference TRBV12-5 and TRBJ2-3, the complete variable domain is DARVTQTPRHKVTEMGQEVTMRCQPILGHNTVFWYRQTMMQGLELLAYFRNRAPLDDSGMPKDRFSAEMPDATLATLKIQPSEPRDSAVYFCASGLPGTDTQYFGPGTRLTVL.